A selection of T cell receptor beta chains follows, all from one sample in a study of cytomegalovirus exposure and HLA in healthy donors. The protocol was immunoSEQ multiplex PCR, while the TCRdb copy is restricted to in-frame clones and leaves out a portion. The sample includes 150,000 or so clones. The specimen was PBMCs. Receptor source: a woman aged 40 to 50 in good health and CMV-seropositive. CDR3s include the opening cysteine and the closing phenylalanine or tryptophan. D genes are given only for firm matches.

j_gene | d_gene | v_gene | CDR3nt | CDR3aa
TRBJ1-4 | - | TRBV7-2 | TGTGCCAGCAGCGATAGGGGGGGGTTGGAAAAACTGTTTTTT | CASSDRGGLEKLFF
TRBJ1-1 | TRBD1 | TRBV10-3 | TGTGCCATCAGACCCAGGGGGACACCGAACACTGAAGCTTTCTTT | CAIRPRGTPNTEAFF
TRBJ1-5 | - | TRBV19 | TGTGCCAGTAGTATGGCAGGGGAAGGCAGCAATCAGCCCCAGCATTTT | CASSMAGEGSNQPQHF
TRBJ2-7 | TRBD2 | TRBV19 | TGTGCCAGTAGCCCTGAACCGGGACGGAGCGGGAACGAGCAGTACTTC | CASSPEPGRSGNEQYF
TRBJ1-2 | TRBD1 | TRBV9 | TGTGCCAGCAGCGTAACACAGGGGGCATTTTATGGCTACACCTTC | CASSVTQGAFYGYTF
TRBJ1-1 | - | TRBV19 | TGTGCCAGTAGTATTCTCGGACAGATGAACACTGAAGCTTTCTTT | CASSILGQMNTEAFF
TRBJ2-7 | - | TRBV6-6 | TGTGCCAGCAGTTACCCGAGGGAATCCCACGAGCAGTACTTC | CASSYPRESHEQYF
TRBJ2-1 | TRBD2 | TRBV4-1 | TGCGCCAGCAGCCAAGATCCGCGGGAGGATTCCTACAATGAGCAGTTCTTC | CASSQDPREDSYNEQFF
TRBJ2-2 | TRBD1 | TRBV7-9 | TGTGCCAGCAGCGGCCAAGGGACAGGTGTAAACACCGGGGAGCTGTTTTTT | CASSGQGTGVNTGELFF
TRBJ2-1 | TRBD2 | TRBV7-2 | TGTGCCAGCCGGCCAGGGCTAGCGGGACGAAATGAGCAGTTCTTC | CASRPGLAGRNEQFF
TRBJ2-5 | - | TRBV30 | TGTGCCTGGAAGGTCAGGAGGGGCAGGGAGACCCAGTACTTC | CAWKVRRGRETQYF
TRBJ2-1 | TRBD2 | TRBV5-1 | TGCGCCAGCAGCTTGGCCAGCGGGAGCTCCTACAATGAGCAGTTCTTC | CASSLASGSSYNEQFF
TRBJ2-3 | TRBD1 | TRBV28 | TGTGCCAGCAGTTTTGACAGGGATGCAGATACGCAGTATTTT | CASSFDRDADTQYF
TRBJ2-7 | TRBD1 | TRBV11-3 | TGTGCCAGCAGCTCAGGGGGTCTCTCCTACGAGCAGTACTTC | CASSSGGLSYEQYF
TRBJ2-1 | - | TRBV15 | TGTGCCACCAGCAGAGCGGAGTACAATGAGCAGTTCTTC | CATSRAEYNEQFF
TRBJ1-2 | - | TRBV4-1 | TGCGCCAGCAGCCAAGATAGAGGGAGCCCTAACTATGGCTACACCTTC | CASSQDRGSPNYGYTF
TRBJ2-3 | TRBD1 | TRBV6-4 | TGTGCCAGCAGGACAGGGGGATTGGTCACAGATACGCAGTATTTT | CASRTGGLVTDTQYF
TRBJ1-5 | TRBD1 | TRBV7-2 | TGTGCCAGCAGCTTAGCCCACAGGGGGCCTCAGCCCCAGCATTTT | CASSLAHRGPQPQHF
TRBJ1-2 | TRBD1 | TRBV10-3 | TGTGCCATCAGTGAGACAACAGGGGCGGGTGGCTACACCTTC | CAISETTGAGGYTF
TRBJ2-7 | TRBD2 | TRBV5-1 | TGCGCCAGCAGCCAAATGGGACTAGGTAGGGGCGAGCAGTACTTC | CASSQMGLGRGEQYF
TRBJ1-2 | TRBD1 | TRBV28 | TGTGCCAGCAGTGCCCCTCGGACAGGGGAGAAGGGCTACACCTTC | CASSAPRTGEKGYTF
TRBJ2-5 | TRBD2 | TRBV28 | TGTGCCAGCAGTCCACTCTTCGTAGCGGGGGGTGACCAAGAGACCCAGTACTTC | CASSPLFVAGGDQETQYF
TRBJ2-1 | - | TRBV2 | TGTGCCAGCAGCGCTTGGTTTGCCCGGGACAATGAGCAGTTCTTC | CASSAWFARDNEQFF
TRBJ2-7 | - | TRBV19 | TGTGCCAGTAGTATGGGGGGGGCCAACATCTACGAGCAGTACTTC | CASSMGGANIYEQYF
TRBJ2-7 | TRBD1 | TRBV29-1 | TGCAGCGTTGAAGGCGACAGGGCTCTCGAGCAGTACTTC | CSVEGDRALEQYF
TRBJ2-1 | TRBD2 | TRBV5-1 | TGCGCCAGCAGCTCCTTAGCGGGAGGGACCTACAATGAGCAGTTCTTC | CASSSLAGGTYNEQFF
TRBJ2-3 | - | TRBV11-3 | TGTGCCAGCAGCTTAGGGCCCAGCACAGATACGCAGTATTTT | CASSLGPSTDTQYF